Sequencing of this TCR beta chain was carried out in a study of blood T cell repertoires in COVID-19. The germline V gene has CDR1 SGHAT and CDR2 FQNNGV. V shed 4 bases, J shed 2 bases, and the junction held 2 bases outside the gene matches. The CDR3 extends over 15 amino acids. Profiled with immunoSEQ multiplex PCR; TCRdb holds only in-frame clones, not every one. The sample lists around 290,000 clones, around nine tenths occurring once. Ages ranged from roughly 18 to 100 years, with residence in about 23 US areas. Cohort assignment relied on participant-reported clinical history. Cohort 3 donors counted as recovered after two negative PCRs, clearance, or resolved symptoms.

The chain recombines TRBV11-2 with TRBJ2-1, with 10 bases lining up with TRBD2. The sequenced sample was PBMCs or T cells enriched from blood (not recorded which). The receptor's source is a woman between 18 and 29 years old who had recovered from COVID-19. The CDR3 nucleotides read TGTGCCAGCAGCTCCAGCGGGAGGGCCTACAATGAGCAGTTCTTC. This sequence encodes CASSSSGRAYNEQFF.